This TCR beta chain came from a study of monozygotic twins with cystic fibrosis. Study overall: With approximately 15 PCR cycles, barcoded libraries came from roughly 2.9 micrograms of fragmented DNA.

The CDR3 consists of 13 residues. With 3 bases removed from V and 6 bases from J, the gap between germline ends came to 9 bases. Germline V gene data show CDR1 as KGHSH and CDR2 as LQKENI. Measured with immunoSEQ multiplex PCR; TCRdb has only the in-frame clones, and not every one. The sample lists 30,000 to 35,000 clones, roughly nine tenths occurring once. A note on this clone: The target antigen is unknown.

Notes on the study in general: No link emerged between shared CDR3 counts and age, concordance or severity. Median Simpson clonality of approximately 0.01 suggested naive T cells predominated.

Input material: blood. The gene calls are TRBV18 and TRBJ1-5, with a possible D match to TRBD1 (5 bases). The TCR sequence derives from a girl aged 2 to 10 with cystic fibrosis. This chain's CDR3 is CASSPTGGQPQHF. DNA for the CDR3: TGTGCCAGCTCACCTACAGGCGGTCAGCCCCAGCATTTT.